This passage covers 20 T cell receptor beta chains from one sample sequenced in a study of blood T cell repertoires in COVID-19. The table came from immunoSEQ multiplex PCR; TCRdb's copy has only in-frame clones and leaves some out. The sample has around 200,000 clones, roughly nine tenths seen once. Sequences were obtained from peripheral blood. The receptor set was obtained from a man aged 40-50 years with acute or convalescent COVID-19.

For the CDR3, the DNA is TGTGCCAGTAGTACCGGAGGGAGATTTGGGGAGACCCAGTACTTC. This encodes CASSTGGRFGETQYF. This sequence joins TRBV19 and TRBJ2-5; tentatively, D is TRBD2 (6 bases). CDR3 length: 15 residues. Per the germline V gene, CDR1 is LNHDA and CDR2 is SQIVND (reference sequence). Between the trimmed V and J ends, which lost 4 bases and 5 bases, there was a span of 17 bases. Full variable domain (rest looked up from reference TRBV19 and TRBJ2-5): DGGITQSPKYLFRKEGQNVTLSCEQNLNHDAMYWYRQDPGQGLRLIYYSQIVNDFQKGDIAEGYSVSREKKESFPLTVTSAQKNPTAFYLCASSTGGRFGETQYFGPGTRLLVL.

V is TRBV19 and J is TRBJ2-3; TRBD1 matches at 9 bases. The V gene's germline CDR1 is LNHDA and CDR2 SQIVND (reference sequence). The CDR3 runs 15 residues. V trimming: 7 bases; J trimming: 4 bases; junction bases outside the gene matches: 9. This CDR3 reads CASNLQGASADTQYF. The CDR3 bases are TGTGCCAGTAATCTACAGGGGGCTTCAGCAGATACGCAGTATTTT.

The J gene is TRBJ2-7, the V gene TRBV6-6, with a possible D match to TRBD2 (5 bases). This CDR3 is 15 amino acids long. The germline V gene has CDR1 MNHNY and CDR2 SVGAGI (reference sequence). V lost 0 bases, J lost 1 base, and 10 bases lay in between. The CDR3 region is CASSYSAGGSYEQYF. CDR3 DNA sequence: TGTGCCAGCAGTTACTCTGCGGGCGGTTCCTACGAGCAGTACTTC.

For the CDR3, the DNA is TGTGCCAGCAGCCAAGAAGGGGAGGGAGGCTACACCTTC. Its translation: CASSQEGEGGYTF. The chain carries TRBV2 and TRBJ1-2; a possible D gene is TRBD1 (5 bases). Trimming cost V 6 bases and J 8 bases, with 16 bases left between them. Germline V gives CDR1 SNHLY, CDR2 FYNNEI. CDR3 length: 13 amino acids.

This sequence joins TRBV6-5 and TRBJ2-7; no firm D call. The CDR3 sequence is 14 residues long. The V gene lost 1 base and the J gene lost 1 base, with 8 bases spanning the gap. Germline values: CDR1 MNHEY, CDR2 SVGAGI. Written as DNA, the CDR3 is TGTGCCAGCAGTTACTTGGTCAGATCCTACGAGCAGTACTTC. Amino acids: CASSYLVRSYEQYF.

V gene TRBV6-5 combines with J gene TRBJ1-6; TRBD1 agrees at 7 bases. V shed 0 bases and J 9 bases; nucleotides not matched to a gene: 5. The CDR3 loop spans 15 amino acids. Looked up from germline, CDR1 is MNHEY and CDR2 is SVGAGI. CDR3 nucleotides: TGTGCCAGCAGTTACTCACAGGGGCCGAGTTCACCCCTCCACTTT. Amino acids: CASSYSQGPSSPLHF.

CDR3 nucleotides: TGTGCCAGCAGTCTCGGACTAGCGGGACCCCCGGATACGCAGTATTTT. It yields the protein CASSLGLAGPPDTQYF. The chain couples TRBV27 to TRBJ2-3; 12 bases are a match to TRBD2. CDR1 is MNHEY and CDR2 is SMNVEV in the germline V gene (reference sequence). The CDR3 spans 16 residues. V dropped 5 bases and J dropped 6; count of bases not matched to a gene: 9.

The chain combines TRBV28 with TRBJ2-5; weak D call: TRBD2 (6 bases). The V gene lost 7 bases and the J gene lost 5 bases, with 23 bases spanning the gap. The CDR3 covers 16 residues. Germline V gene sequence: CDR1 MDHEN, CDR2 SYDVKM. For the CDR3, the DNA is TGTGCCAGCATCGCTCCGAGGGCGGCTGGAGGGGAGACCCAGTACTTC. It encodes CASIAPRAAGGETQYF.

The chain has TRBV4-1 and TRBJ2-3, with 9 bases aligning to TRBD1. V was clipped by 1 base and J by 4 bases; unmatched bases: 9. The V gene's germline CDR1 is MGHRA and CDR2 YSYEKL. The CDR3 covers 17 residues. The CDR3 spells CASSQAYRDRAPDTQYF. DNA for the CDR3: TGCGCCAGCAGCCAAGCATACCGGGACAGGGCCCCAGATACGCAGTATTTT.

The gene calls are TRBV7-2 and TRBJ2-1; 9 nucleotides line up with TRBD2. The CDR3 is 16 amino acids. V lost 2 bases and J lost 7; bases outside the gene matches: 9. The germline V gene encodes CDR1 SGHTA and CDR2 FQGNSA. CDR3 sequence reads: CASSLQMASGKNEQFF. As DNA, the CDR3 is TGTGCCAGCAGCTTACAAATGGCTAGCGGGAAGAATGAGCAGTTCTTC.

The CDR3 is CASSPGTLSGNTIYF. CDR3 DNA sequence: TGTGCCAGCAGCCCTGGGACACTCTCTGGAAACACCATATATTTT. The chain recombines TRBV11-2 with TRBJ1-3, with D possibly being TRBD1 (6 bases). Trimming removed 5 bases from V and 0 bases from J, with 11 bases in between. The CDR3 has 15 residues. The germline V gene has CDR1 SGHAT and CDR2 FQNNGV.

V usage is TRBV18 and J usage is TRBJ2-3; 7 positions agree with TRBD2. Trimming at V came to 6 bases and at J to 1 base, leaving 4 bases not matched to a gene. In germline, CDR1 is KGHSH, CDR2 LQKENI. The CDR3 totals 14 residues. The CDR3 region is CASSRREGTDTQYF. For the CDR3, the DNA is TGTGCCAGCTCTCGCCGGGAGGGCACAGATACGCAGTATTTT.

This chain uses TRBV5-1 with TRBJ2-1, with a possible D match to TRBD1 (5 bases). Germline values: CDR1 SGHRS, CDR2 YFSETQ. With 0 bases removed from V and 10 bases from J, the gap between germline ends came to 14 bases. The CDR3 sequence is 14 residues long. CDR3 loop: CASSLGGPSGEQFF. The CDR3 region has the DNA TGCGCCAGCAGCTTGGGGGGCCCTTCAGGGGAGCAGTTCTTC.

This clone has a handful of counts. The gene calls are TRBV5-8 and TRBJ2-7; 9 bases fit TRBD1. Germline V lookup: CDR1 SGHTS, CDR2 YDEGEE. There are 15 residues in the CDR3. V was clipped by 4 bases and J by 2 bases; unmatched bases: 7. CDR3 amino acids: CASSARDRETYEQYF. For the CDR3, the DNA is TGTGCCAGCAGCGCCCGGGACAGGGAAACCTACGAGCAGTACTTC.

The genes are TRBV24-1 and TRBJ2-2, with D hard to call. CDR3 length: 14 residues. V was trimmed by 3 bases and J by 0 bases, leaving 4 bases between them. Germline V gene data show CDR1 as KGHDR and CDR2 as SFDVKD. This chain's CDR3 is CATSDETNTGELFF. The CDR3 DNA is TGTGCCACCAGTGATGAGACGAACACCGGGGAGCTGTTTTTT.

This chain links TRBV6-2 or TRBV6-3 with TRBJ2-3, with TRBD1 identical over 9 bases. Germline CDR1 MNHEY, CDR2 SVGEGT. The CDR3 runs to 18 residues. V lost 6 bases and J lost 2; bases outside the gene matches: 15. CDR3 nucleotide sequence: TGTGCCAGCAGCACCGGTCCGGGACAGGGTTGGTACACAGATACGCAGTATTTT. Its protein is CASSTGPGQGWYTDTQYF.

This clone is a singleton in its sample. The rearrangement joins TRBV30 to TRBJ2-7; possibly TRBD2 for D (6 bases). CDR1 and CDR2 (germline): GTSNPN, SVGIG (reference sequence). V lost 2 bases and J lost 5, with 10 bases in between. This CDR3 is built from 12 residues. The CDR3 protein is CAWSPGGNEQYF. CDR3 nucleotide sequence: TGTGCCTGGAGTCCTGGGGGGAACGAGCAGTACTTC.

This clone was counted many times. V usage is TRBV7-8 and J usage is TRBJ1-2; 9 bases match TRBD1. The V gene's germline CDR1 is SGHVS and CDR2 FQNEAQ. This CDR3 region has 14 residues. Losses at the gene ends were 5 bases for V and 4 bases for J; bases not matched to a gene: 5. The CDR3 is CASSLGQGSYGYTF. CDR3 nucleotide sequence: TGTGCCAGCAGCCTCGGACAGGGGAGCTATGGCTACACCTTC.

V and J are TRBV27 and TRBJ2-6; 7 bases are shared with TRBD1. The CDR3 contains 16 residues. Germline values: CDR1 MNHEY, CDR2 SMNVEV (reference sequence). Trimming at V came to 5 bases and at J to 0 bases, leaving 4 bases not matched to a gene. DNA of the CDR3: TGTGCCAGCAGTGGGACAGTCGGCTCTGGGGCCAACGTCCTGACTTTC. Encoded protein: CASSGTVGSGANVLTF.

The V and J genes are TRBV9 and TRBJ2-1; 8 nucleotides align to TRBD2. Germline values: CDR1 SGDLS, CDR2 YYNGEE. V shed 0 bases and J 5 bases; nucleotides not matched to a gene: 4. The CDR3 consists of 15 residues. CDR3 coding DNA: TGTGCCAGCAGCGTAGTCGTAGCGGGGAACAATGAGCAGTTCTTC. Translating gives CASSVVVAGNNEQFF.